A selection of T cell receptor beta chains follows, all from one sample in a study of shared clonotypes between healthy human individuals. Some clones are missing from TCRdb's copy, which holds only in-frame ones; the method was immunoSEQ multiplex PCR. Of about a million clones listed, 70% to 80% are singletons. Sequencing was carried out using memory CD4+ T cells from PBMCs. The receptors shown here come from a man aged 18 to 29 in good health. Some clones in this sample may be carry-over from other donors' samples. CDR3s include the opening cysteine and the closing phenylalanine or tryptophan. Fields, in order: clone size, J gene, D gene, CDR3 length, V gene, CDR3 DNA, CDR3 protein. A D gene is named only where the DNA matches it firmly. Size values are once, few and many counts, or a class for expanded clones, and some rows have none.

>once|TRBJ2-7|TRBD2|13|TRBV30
TGTGCCTGGGGGCGGGGGGAGGCCTACGAGCAGTACTTC
CAWGRGEAYEQYF
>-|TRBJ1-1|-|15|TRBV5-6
TGTGCCAGCAGCCAGGGAGAGAGGGGCAACACTGAAGCTTTCTTT
CASSQGERGNTEAFF
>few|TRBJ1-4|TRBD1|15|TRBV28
TGTGCCAGCAGACCCGGGACAGGGTATAATGAAAAACTGTTTTTT
CASRPGTGYNEKLFF
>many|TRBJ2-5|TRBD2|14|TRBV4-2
TGTGCCAGCAGCCCGGGACTAGCAGAAGAGACCCAGTACTTC
CASSPGLAEETQYF
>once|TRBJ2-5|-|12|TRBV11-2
TGTGCCAGCAGCGGGGGGTGGGAGACCCAGTACTTC
CASSGGWETQYF
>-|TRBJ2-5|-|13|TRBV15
TGTGCCACCAGCAGAGGGGCAAGGGAGACCCAGTACTTC
CATSRGARETQYF
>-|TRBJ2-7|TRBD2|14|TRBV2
TGTGCCAGCGGGGGGGTCGCGGCCTCCTACGAGCAGTACTTC
CASGGVAASYEQYF
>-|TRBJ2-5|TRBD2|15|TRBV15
TGTGCCACCAGCATGTCCAGCGGGAGAGTTGGGACCCAGTACTTC
CATSMSSGRVGTQYF
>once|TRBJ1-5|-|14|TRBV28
TGTGCCAGCAGTCCCGGGACGGTCAATCAGCCCCAGCATTTT
CASSPGTVNQPQHF
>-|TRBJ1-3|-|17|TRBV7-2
TGTGCCAGCAGCTTCTCCAGGACAGAACTCTCTGGAAACACCATATATTTT
CASSFSRTELSGNTIYF
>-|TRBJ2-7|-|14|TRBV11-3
TGTGCCAGCAGCTTAATAGCGAGCTCCTACGAGCAGTACTTC
CASSLIASSYEQYF
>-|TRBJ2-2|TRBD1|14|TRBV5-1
TGCGCCAGCAGCAGGGGACAGGACACCGGGGAGCTGTTTTTT
CASSRGQDTGELFF
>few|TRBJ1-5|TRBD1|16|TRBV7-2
TGTGCCAGCAGCTTTGGGGGCCCGACAGGGCGTAATCCCCAGCATTTT
CASSFGGPTGRNPQHF
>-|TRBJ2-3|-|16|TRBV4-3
TGCGCCAGCAGCCCCCAGGGGGGAGCTTTCACAGATACGCAGTATTTT
CASSPQGGAFTDTQYF
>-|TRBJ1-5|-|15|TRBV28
TGTGCCAGCAGTTTTGCAGGCCCAGGGGATCAGCCCCAGCATTTT
CASSFAGPGDQPQHF
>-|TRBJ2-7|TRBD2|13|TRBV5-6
TGTGCCAGCAGCTCGGGGAGGGGCAACGGGCAGTACTTC
CASSSGRGNGQYF
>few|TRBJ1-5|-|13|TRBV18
TGTGCCAGCTCATGGGGGCGCGATCAGCCCCAGCATTTT
CASSWGRDQPQHF
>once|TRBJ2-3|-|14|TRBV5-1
TGCGCCAGCAGCTTGTGGTCGAGCACAGATACGCAGTATTTT
CASSLWSSTDTQYF
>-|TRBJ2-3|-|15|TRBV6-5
TGTGCCAGCTCTATATCTGCGGTCCGCACAGATACGCAGTATTTT
CASSISAVRTDTQYF
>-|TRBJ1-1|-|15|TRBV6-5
TGTGCCAGCAATTTGAACAGGGATTCGAACACTGAAGCTTTCTTT
CASNLNRDSNTEAFF
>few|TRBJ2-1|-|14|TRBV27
TGTGCCAGCAGTTCCTTGTCGGGATTCACTGAGCAGTTCTTC
CASSSLSGFTEQFF
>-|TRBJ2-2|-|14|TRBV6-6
TGTGCCAGCAGTTACTCGCAGGGCAGGCGGGAGCTGTTTTTT
CASSYSQGRRELFF
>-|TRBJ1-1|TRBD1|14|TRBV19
TGTGCCAGTAGCCAGGGGGGGGGATTCACTGAAGCTTTCTTT
CASSQGGGFTEAFF
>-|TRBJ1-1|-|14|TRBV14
TGTGCCAGCAGCCAAGTATGGGGGGCGGCTGAAGCTTTCTTT
CASSQVWGAAEAFF
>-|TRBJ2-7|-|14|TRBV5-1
TGCGCCAGCAGCTTAAGCGGAATATACTACGAGCAGTACTTC
CASSLSGIYYEQYF
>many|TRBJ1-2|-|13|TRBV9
TGTGCCAGCAGCGTATTGGGGGCAGTTGGCTACACCTTC
CASSVLGAVGYTF
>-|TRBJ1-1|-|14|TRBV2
TGTGCCAGTACATCGCGCGGAGGGAACACTGAAGCTTTCTTT
CASTSRGGNTEAFF
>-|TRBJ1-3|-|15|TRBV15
TGTGCCACCAGCAGATCGGCGGGAACTGGAAACACCATATATTTT
CATSRSAGTGNTIYF
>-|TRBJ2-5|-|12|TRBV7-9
TGTGCCTACGGGGGGCGCCAAGAGACCCAGTACTTC
CAYGGRQETQYF
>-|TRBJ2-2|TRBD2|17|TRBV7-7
TGTGCCAGCAGCTCGGGACTAGCGGGAGGGCACGCCGGGGAGCTGTTTTTT
CASSSGLAGGHAGELFF
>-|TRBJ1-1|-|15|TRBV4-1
TGCGCCAGCAGCCAGGGATTTAGCATGAACACTGAAGCTTTCTTT
CASSQGFSMNTEAFF
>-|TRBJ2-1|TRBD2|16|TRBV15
TGTGCCACCAGCAGACAAACTAGCGGGTCCTACAATGAGCAGTTCTTC
CATSRQTSGSYNEQFF
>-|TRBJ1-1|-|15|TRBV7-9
TGTGCCAGCAGCCGGGGTTGGGGGGCTGACACTGAAGCTTTCTTT
CASSRGWGADTEAFF
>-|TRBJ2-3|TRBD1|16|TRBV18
TGTGCCAGCTCCCCCCCGGGCAGGGGGCAATCAGATACGCAGTATTTT
CASSPPGRGQSDTQYF
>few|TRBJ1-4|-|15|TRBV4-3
TGCGCCAGCAGCTATTTTGGGACAATGGGTGAAAAACTGTTTTTT
CASSYFGTMGEKLFF
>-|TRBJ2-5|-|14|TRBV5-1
TGCGCCAGCAGCTTAGGACAGAGCCAAGAGACCCAGTACTTC
CASSLGQSQETQYF
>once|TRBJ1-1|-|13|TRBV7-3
TGTGCCAGCAGCGTACAGGAGAACACTGAAGCTTTCTTT
CASSVQENTEAFF
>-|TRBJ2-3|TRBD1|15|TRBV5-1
TGCGCCAGCAGAAGCGGACAGGGAGTTTTGGATACGCAGTATTTT
CASRSGQGVLDTQYF
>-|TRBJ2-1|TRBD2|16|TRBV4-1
TGCGCCAGCAGCCAAGGTATCGCACTAGCGGGAGTCGGGCAGTTCTTC
CASSQGIALAGVGQFF
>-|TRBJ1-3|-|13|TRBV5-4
TGTGCCAGCAGCTTCAGTTTTGGAAACACCATATATTTT
CASSFSFGNTIYF
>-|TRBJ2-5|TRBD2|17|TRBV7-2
TGTGCCAGCAGCTTAGGTCCTAGCGGGAGTGCCCAAGAGACCCAGTACTTC
CASSLGPSGSAQETQYF
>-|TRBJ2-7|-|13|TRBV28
TGTGCCAGCACAGTTTCCGGGGTCTACGAGCAGTACTTC
CASTVSGVYEQYF
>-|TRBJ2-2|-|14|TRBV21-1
TGTGCCAGCAGCCGACCGGGTAGCACCGGGGAGCTGTTTTTT
CASSRPGSTGELFF
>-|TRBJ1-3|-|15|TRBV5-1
TGCGCCAGCAGCCCTTCTACCGGCGGAGGAAACACCATATATTTT
CASSPSTGGGNTIYF
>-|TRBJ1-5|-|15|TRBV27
TGTGCCAGCAAGACAAAAGGGAATAGCAATCAGCCCCAGCATTTT
CASKTKGNSNQPQHF
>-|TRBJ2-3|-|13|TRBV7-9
TGTGCCCCGACGGGATTGAGCACAGATACGCAGTATTTT
CAPTGLSTDTQYF
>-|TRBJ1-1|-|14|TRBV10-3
TGTGCCACGAGGGCCGTCGACATGAACACTGAAGCTTTCTTT
CATRAVDMNTEAFF
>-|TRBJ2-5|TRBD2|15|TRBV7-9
TGTGCCAGCAGCTTAGAAGGACTAGGTCAAGAGACCCAGTACTTC
CASSLEGLGQETQYF
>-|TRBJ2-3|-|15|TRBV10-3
TGTGCCATCAGTGAGTCGGGAACTAGGACAGATACGCAGTATTTT
CAISESGTRTDTQYF
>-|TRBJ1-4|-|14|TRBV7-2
TGTGCCAGCAGCCCGTCGGGGGCTTATGAAAAACTGTTTTTT
CASSPSGAYEKLFF
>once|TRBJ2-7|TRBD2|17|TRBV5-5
TGTGCCAGCAGCCCTAAACTAGCGGGACTCACAGGGGGAGAGCAGTACTTC
CASSPKLAGLTGGEQYF
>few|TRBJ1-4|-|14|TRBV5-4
TGTGCCAGCAGCGTTCTTAGGGACGGTGAAAAACTGTTTTTT
CASSVLRDGEKLFF
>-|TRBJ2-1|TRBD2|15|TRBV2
TGTGCCAGCAGTGAACTACTAGCGGGAGGGGGTGAGCAGTTCTTC
CASSELLAGGGEQFF
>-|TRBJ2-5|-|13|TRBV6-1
TGTGCCAGCAGCGGGGGGCTGCAAGAGACCCAGTACTTC
CASSGGLQETQYF
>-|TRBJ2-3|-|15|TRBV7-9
TGTGCCAGCAGCTTAGGTTCCGGGGGCGGAGATACGCAGTATTTT
CASSLGSGGGDTQYF
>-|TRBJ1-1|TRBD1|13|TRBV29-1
TGCAGCGTGTCGGACAGGGAAGACACTGAAGCTTTCTTT
CSVSDREDTEAFF
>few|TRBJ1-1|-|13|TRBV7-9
TGTGCCAGCAGCTTCAGCGCCGACACTGAAGCTTTCTTT
CASSFSADTEAFF
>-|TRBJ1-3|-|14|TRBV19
TGTGCCAGTAAAAGGGGAGGCTCTGGAAACACCATATATTTT
CASKRGGSGNTIYF
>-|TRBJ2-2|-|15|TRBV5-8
TGTGCCAGCAGCCCACGGGTTTTTGACACCGGGGAGCTGTTTTTT
CASSPRVFDTGELFF